This TCR beta chain stems from a study of shared clonotypes between healthy human individuals. Points from the study as a whole: About 5% of naive CD4 clonotypes were shared across several donors.

Adult Caucasians living in Nashville, Tennessee made up all of the donors. Replicate PCRs from sorted subsets contained around 200 ng DNA, which is 29,000 or so T cell genomes. The table came from immunoSEQ multiplex PCR; TCRdb's copy has only in-frame clones and leaves some out. The repertoire has around 990,000 clones, approximately 77% of them found once; the top ten carry more than 0.85%. Germline values: CDR1 DFQATT, CDR2 SNEGSKA (reference sequence). The CDR3 is 11 amino acids. The V end was cut by 6 bases, the J end by 10 bases, with 15 bases between. A note on this clone: Its antigen is not identified.

The sample consisted of memory CD4+ T cells from PBMCs. Subset of the sample: CD45RA-negative fraction. The clonotype was recovered from a man between 18 and 29 years old in good health. Some clones in this sample may be carry-over from other donors' samples. The chain recombines TRBV20-1 with TRBJ1-1; tentative D call: TRBD1 (5 bases). CDR3 DNA: TGCAGTGCGGTCAGGGTCGGAGGAGCTTTCTTT. The encoded protein is CSAVRVGGAFF.